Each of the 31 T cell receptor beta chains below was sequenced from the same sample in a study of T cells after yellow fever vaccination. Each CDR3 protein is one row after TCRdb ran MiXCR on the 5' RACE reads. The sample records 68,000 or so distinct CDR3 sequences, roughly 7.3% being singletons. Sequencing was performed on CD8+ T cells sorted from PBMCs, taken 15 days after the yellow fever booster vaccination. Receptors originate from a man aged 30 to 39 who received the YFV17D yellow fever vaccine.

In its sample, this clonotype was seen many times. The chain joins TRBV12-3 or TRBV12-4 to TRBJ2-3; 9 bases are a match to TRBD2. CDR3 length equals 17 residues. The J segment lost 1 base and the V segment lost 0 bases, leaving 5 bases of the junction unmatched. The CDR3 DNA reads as TGTGCCAGCAGTTTAGCGGATATAGCGGGGGGCACAGATACGCAGTATTTT. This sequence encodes CASSLADIAGGTDTQYF.

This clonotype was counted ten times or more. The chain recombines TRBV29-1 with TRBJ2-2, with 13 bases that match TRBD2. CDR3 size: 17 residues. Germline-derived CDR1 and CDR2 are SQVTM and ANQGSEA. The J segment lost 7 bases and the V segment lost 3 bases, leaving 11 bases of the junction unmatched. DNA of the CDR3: TGCAGCGTTGAGGGGATTACTAGCGGGAGGGCCGGCGGGGAGCTGTTTTTT. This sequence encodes CSVEGITSGRAGGELFF.

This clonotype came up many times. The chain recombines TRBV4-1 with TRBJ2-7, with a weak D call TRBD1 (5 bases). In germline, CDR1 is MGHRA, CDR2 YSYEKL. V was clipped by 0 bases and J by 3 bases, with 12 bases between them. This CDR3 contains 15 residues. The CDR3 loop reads CASSQDWAGNYEQYF. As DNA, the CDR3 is TGCGCCAGCAGCCAAGATTGGGCAGGGAACTACGAGCAGTACTTC.

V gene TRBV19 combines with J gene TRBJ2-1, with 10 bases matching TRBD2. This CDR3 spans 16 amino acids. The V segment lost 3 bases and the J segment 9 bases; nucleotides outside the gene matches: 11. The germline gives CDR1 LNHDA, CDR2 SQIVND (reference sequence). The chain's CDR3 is CASSILAGAKGGEQFF. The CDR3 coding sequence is TGTGCCAGTAGTATCCTAGCGGGAGCCAAAGGGGGTGAGCAGTTCTTC.

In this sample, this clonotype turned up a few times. The CDR3 DNA is TGTGCCAGTAGTATCTTTCTAGCGGGAGGTGATGAGCAGTTCTTC. Residues: CASSIFLAGGDEQFF. The V and J genes are TRBV19 and TRBJ2-1; 11 bases agree with TRBD2. The CDR3 contains 15 residues. From germline, CDR1 is LNHDA and CDR2 SQIVND (reference sequence). V trimming: 3 bases; J trimming: 8 bases; junction bases outside the gene matches: 6.

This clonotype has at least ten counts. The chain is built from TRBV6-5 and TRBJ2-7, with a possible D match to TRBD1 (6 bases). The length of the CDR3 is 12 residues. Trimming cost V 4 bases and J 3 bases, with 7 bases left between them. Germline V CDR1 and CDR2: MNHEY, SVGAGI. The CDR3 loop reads CASSSDSYEQYF. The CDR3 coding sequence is TGTGCCAGCAGTTCGGACAGCTACGAGCAGTACTTC.

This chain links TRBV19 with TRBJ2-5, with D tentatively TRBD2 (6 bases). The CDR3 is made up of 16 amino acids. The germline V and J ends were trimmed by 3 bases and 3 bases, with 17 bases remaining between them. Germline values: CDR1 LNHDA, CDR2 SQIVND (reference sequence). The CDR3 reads CASSILTGGSKETQYF. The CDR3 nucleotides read TGTGCCAGTAGTATCCTTACTGGGGGGAGCAAAGAGACCCAGTACTTC.

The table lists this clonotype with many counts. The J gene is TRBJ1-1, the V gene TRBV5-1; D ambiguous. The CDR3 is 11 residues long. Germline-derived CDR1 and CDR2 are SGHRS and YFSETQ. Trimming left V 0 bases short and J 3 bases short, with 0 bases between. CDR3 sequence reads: CASSLDTEAFF. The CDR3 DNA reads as TGCGCCAGCAGCTTGGACACTGAAGCTTTCTTT.

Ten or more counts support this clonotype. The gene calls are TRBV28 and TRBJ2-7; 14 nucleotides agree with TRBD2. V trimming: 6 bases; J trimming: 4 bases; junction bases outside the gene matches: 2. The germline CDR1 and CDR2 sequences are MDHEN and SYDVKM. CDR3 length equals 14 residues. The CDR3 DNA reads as TGTGCCAGCAGAGGACTAGCGGGAGGTTACGAGCAGTACTTC. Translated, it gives CASRGLAGGYEQYF.

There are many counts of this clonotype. CDR3: CASSYSEPGPPLTDTQYF. The CDR3 bases are TGTGCCAGCAGTTACTCCGAGCCGGGACCACCCCTCACAGATACGCAGTATTTT. The rearrangement joins TRBV6-5 to TRBJ2-3, with D perhaps assigned TRBD1 or TRBD2 (5 bases each). The germline V gene has CDR1 MNHEY and CDR2 SVGAGI. The V end lost 0 bases, the J end lost 2 bases, and 18 bases lay between the germline ends. This CDR3 spans 18 amino acids.

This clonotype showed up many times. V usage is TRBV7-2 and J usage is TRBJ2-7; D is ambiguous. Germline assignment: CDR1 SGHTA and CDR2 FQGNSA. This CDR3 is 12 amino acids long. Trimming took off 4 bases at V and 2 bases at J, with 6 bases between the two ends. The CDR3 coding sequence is TGTGCCAGCAGCTATACACCCTACGAGCAGTACTTC. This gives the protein CASSYTPYEQYF.

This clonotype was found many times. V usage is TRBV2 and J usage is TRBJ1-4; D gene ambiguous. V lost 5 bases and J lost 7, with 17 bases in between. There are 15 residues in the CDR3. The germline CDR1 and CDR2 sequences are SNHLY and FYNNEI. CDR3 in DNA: TGTGCCAGCAGTTTCGACGGCAGCGGTGCTGAAAAACTGTTTTTT. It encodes CASSFDGSGAEKLFF.

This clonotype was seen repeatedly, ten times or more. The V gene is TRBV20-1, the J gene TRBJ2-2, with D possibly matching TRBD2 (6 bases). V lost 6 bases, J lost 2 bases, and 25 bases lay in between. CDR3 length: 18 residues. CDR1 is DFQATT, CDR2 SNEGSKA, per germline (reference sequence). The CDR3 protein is CSAPGERARGLNTGELFF. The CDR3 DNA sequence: TGCAGTGCCCCGGGGGAGCGTGCGAGGGGTCTTAACACCGGGGAGCTGTTTTTT.

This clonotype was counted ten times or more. The CDR3 DNA is TGTGCCAGCAGTTACGAAACCCGACAGGTCTCTAGCACAGATACGCAGTATTTT. It encodes CASSYETRQVSSTDTQYF. The V call is TRBV6-5, the J call TRBJ2-3; D is perhaps TRBD1 (6 bases). CDR3 length: 18 amino acids. V lost 2 bases and J 0 bases, leaving 18 bases between the germline ends. Per the germline V gene, CDR1 is MNHEY and CDR2 is SVGAGI.

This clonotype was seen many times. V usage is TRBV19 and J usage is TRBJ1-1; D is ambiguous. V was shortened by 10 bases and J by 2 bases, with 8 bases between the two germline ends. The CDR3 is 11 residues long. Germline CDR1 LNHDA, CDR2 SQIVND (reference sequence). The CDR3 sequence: CATRLNTEAFF. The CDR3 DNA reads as TGTGCCACCCGGCTTAACACTGAAGCTTTCTTT.

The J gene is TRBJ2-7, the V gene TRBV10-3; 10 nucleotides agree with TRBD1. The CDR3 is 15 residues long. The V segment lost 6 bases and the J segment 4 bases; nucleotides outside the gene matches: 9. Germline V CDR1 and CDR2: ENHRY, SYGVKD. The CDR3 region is CAIRTTGTGVYEQYF. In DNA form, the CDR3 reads TGTGCCATCAGGACCACCGGGACAGGGGTTTACGAGCAGTACTTC.

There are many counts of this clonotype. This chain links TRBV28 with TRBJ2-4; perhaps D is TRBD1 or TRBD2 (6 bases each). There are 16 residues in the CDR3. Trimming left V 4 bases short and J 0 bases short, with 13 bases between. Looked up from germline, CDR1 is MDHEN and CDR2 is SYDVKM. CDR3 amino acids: CASSSTRGVAKNIQYF. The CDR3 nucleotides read TGTGCCAGCAGTTCCACGAGGGGGGTAGCCAAAAACATTCAGTACTTC.

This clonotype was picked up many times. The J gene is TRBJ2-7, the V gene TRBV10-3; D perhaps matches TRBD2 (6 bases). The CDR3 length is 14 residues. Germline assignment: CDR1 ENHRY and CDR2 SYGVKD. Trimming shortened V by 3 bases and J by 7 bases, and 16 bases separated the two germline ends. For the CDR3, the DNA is TGTGCCATCAGTGATCTAGCGCCTGCCGGTGAGCAGTACTTC. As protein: CAISDLAPAGEQYF.

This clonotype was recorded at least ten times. CDR3 sequence reads: CASSRQTGGSYNEQFF. Here the CDR3 DNA reads TGTGCCAGCAGCCGACAGACAGGGGGATCCTACAATGAGCAGTTCTTC. V gene TRBV7-6 combines with J gene TRBJ2-1; 9 nucleotides align to TRBD1. V was pared by 5 bases and J by 1 base, with 6 bases of the junction left unmatched. Germline V gives CDR1 SGHVS, CDR2 FNYEAQ. The length of the CDR3 is 16 residues. Full variable domain (remainder filled in from reference TRBV7-6 and TRBJ2-1): GAGVSQSPRYKVTKRGQDVALRCDPISGHVSLYWYRQALGQGPEFLTYFNYEAQQDKSGLPNDRFSAERPEGSISTLTIQRTEQRDSAMYRCASSRQTGGSYNEQFFGPGTRLTVL.

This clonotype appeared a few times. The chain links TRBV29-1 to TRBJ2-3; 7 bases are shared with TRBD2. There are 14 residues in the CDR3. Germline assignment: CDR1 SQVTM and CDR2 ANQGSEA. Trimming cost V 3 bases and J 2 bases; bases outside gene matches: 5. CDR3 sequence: CSVDGGGVTDTQYF. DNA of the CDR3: TGCAGCGTTGACGGGGGAGGGGTCACAGATACGCAGTATTTT.

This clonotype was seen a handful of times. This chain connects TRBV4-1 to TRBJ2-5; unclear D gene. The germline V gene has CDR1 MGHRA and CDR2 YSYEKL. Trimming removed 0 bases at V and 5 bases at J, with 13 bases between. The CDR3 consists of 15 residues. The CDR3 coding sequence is TGCGCCAGCAGCCAAGATCCAGGAAGGTGGGAGACCCAGTACTTC. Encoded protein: CASSQDPGRWETQYF.

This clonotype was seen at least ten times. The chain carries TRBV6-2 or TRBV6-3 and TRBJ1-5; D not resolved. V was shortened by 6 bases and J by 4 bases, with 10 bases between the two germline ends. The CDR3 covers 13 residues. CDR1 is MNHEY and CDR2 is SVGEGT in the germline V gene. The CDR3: CASRPGVNQPQHF. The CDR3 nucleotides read TGTGCCAGCAGGCCCGGTGTAAATCAGCCCCAGCATTTT.

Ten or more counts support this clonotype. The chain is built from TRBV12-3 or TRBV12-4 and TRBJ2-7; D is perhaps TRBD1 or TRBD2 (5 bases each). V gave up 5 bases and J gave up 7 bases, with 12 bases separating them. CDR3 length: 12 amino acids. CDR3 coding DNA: TGTGCCAGCAGTCCTGGGGGTTCGGAGCAGTACTTC. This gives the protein CASSPGGSEQYF.

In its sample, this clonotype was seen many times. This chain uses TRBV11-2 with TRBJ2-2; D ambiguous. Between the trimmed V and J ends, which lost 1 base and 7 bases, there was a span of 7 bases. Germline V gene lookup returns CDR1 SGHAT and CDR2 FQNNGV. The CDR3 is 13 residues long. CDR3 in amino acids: CASSLVPGGELFF. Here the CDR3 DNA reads TGTGCCAGCAGCTTAGTCCCGGGCGGGGAGCTGTTTTTT. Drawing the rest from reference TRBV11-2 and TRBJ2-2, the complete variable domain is EAGVAQSPRYKIIEKRQSVAFWCNPISGHATLYWYQQILGQGPKLLIQFQNNGVVDDSQLPKDRFSAERLKGVDSTLKIQPAKLEDSAVYLCASSLVPGGELFFGEGSRLTVL.

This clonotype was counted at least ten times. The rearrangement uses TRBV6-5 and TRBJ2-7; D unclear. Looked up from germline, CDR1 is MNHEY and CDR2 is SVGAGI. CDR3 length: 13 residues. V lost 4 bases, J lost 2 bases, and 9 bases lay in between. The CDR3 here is CASSSVGTYEQYF. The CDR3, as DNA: TGTGCCAGCAGTTCAGTGGGGACCTACGAGCAGTACTTC.

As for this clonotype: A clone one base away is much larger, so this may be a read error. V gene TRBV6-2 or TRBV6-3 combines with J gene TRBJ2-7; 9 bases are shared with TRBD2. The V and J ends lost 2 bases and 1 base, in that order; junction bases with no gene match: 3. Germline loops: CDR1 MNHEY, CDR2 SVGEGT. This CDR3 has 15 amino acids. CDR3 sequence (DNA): TGTGCCAGCAGTTACACTAGCGGGCTTTCCTACGAGCAGTACTTC. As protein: CASSYTSGLSYEQYF.

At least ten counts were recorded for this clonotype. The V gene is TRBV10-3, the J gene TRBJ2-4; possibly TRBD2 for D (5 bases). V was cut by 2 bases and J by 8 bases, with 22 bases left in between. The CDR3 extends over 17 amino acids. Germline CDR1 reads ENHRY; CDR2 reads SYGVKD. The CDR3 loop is CAISETPSGGPADIQYF. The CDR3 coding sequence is TGTGCCATCAGTGAGACCCCGTCGGGCGGGCCGGCGGACATTCAGTACTTC.

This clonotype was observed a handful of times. CDR3: CASKHEQYF. The CDR3, as DNA: TGTGCCAGCAAGCACGAGCAGTACTTC. J is TRBJ2-7 and V is TRBV21-1. TRBV21-1 is listed as a pseudogene. This CDR3 has 9 residues.

CDR3 amino acids: CASSSGELAGGPSYEQYF. CDR3 in DNA: TGTGCCAGCAGCTCCGGGGAACTAGCGGGAGGGCCGAGCTACGAGCAGTACTTC. This chain connects TRBV11-2 to TRBJ2-7, with 13 bases lining up with TRBD2. The CDR3 has 18 amino acids. After removal of 4 bases from V and 3 bases from J, the junction contained 12 bases not matched to a gene. Germline CDR1 SGHAT, CDR2 FQNNGV.

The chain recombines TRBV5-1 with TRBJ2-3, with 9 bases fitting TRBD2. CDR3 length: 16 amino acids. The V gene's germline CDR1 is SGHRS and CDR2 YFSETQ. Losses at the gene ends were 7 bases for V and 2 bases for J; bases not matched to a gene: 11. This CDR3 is CASSHPSGTPTDTQYF. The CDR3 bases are TGCGCCAGCTCCCATCCTAGCGGGACCCCCACAGATACGCAGTATTTT. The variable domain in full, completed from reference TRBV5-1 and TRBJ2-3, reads KAGVTQTPRYLIKTRGQQVTLSCSPISGHRSVSWYQQTPGQGLQFLFEYFSETQRNKGNFPGRFSGRQFSNSRSEMNVSTLELGDSALYLCASSHPSGTPTDTQYFGPGTRLTVL.

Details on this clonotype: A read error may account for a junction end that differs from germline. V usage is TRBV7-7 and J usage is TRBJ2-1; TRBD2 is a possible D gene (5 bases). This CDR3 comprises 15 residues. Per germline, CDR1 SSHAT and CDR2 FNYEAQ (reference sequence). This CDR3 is CASSLAPTTYNEQFF. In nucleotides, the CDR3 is TGTGCTAGCAGCTTAGCGCCAACCACCTACAATGAGCAGTTCTTC.